The 20 T cell receptor beta chains reported below all come from one sample, sequenced in a study of blood T cell repertoires in COVID-19. Clones were sequenced by immunoSEQ multiplex PCR, and TCRdb holds only the in-frame ones, with some missing. The sample lists about 300,000 clones; roughly 87% were seen once. Sequencing used peripheral blood. The receptor set was obtained from a man between 18 and 35 years old with active or convalescent COVID-19.

The rearrangement uses TRBV29-1 and TRBJ2-7, with a weak D call TRBD1 (6 bases). The germline V gene has CDR1 SQVTM and CDR2 ANQGSEA. The CDR3 extends over 13 amino acids. Trimming took 4 bases from V and 5 from J, leaving 15 bases between them. This chain's CDR3 is CSVAARGHDEQYF. The CDR3 coding sequence is TGCAGCGTTGCAGCCAGGGGACACGACGAGCAGTACTTC.

The chain recombines TRBV12-3 or TRBV12-4 with TRBJ2-7; 12 positions match TRBD1. The CDR3 spans 13 residues. Unmatched junction bases numbered 3, after V lost 7 bases and J lost 5 bases. The CDR3 nucleotides are TGTGCCAGCACCGGGACAGGGGGCCACGAGCAGTACTTC. Its translation: CASTGTGGHEQYF.

This chain links TRBV15 with TRBJ1-4; TRBD1 might be the D (6 bases). Per germline, CDR1 LNHNV and CDR2 YYDKDF (reference sequence). V lost 3 bases and J 6 bases, leaving 29 bases between the germline ends. The CDR3 consists of 20 residues. The CDR3 here is CATSRGTQTGIVVGDEKLFF. DNA for the CDR3: TGTGCCACCAGCAGGGGAACCCAAACAGGGATCGTTGTTGGGGATGAAAAACTGTTTTTT.

J is TRBJ2-7 and V is TRBV29-1, with D perhaps matching TRBD2 (5 bases). The CDR3 consists of 11 residues. Germline V gives CDR1 SQVTM, CDR2 ANQGSEA. CDR3 DNA: TGCAGGGCTAGCCGAACCTACGAGCAGTACTTC. Its translation is CRASRTYEQYF.

Here the CDR3 DNA reads TGCGCCAGCAGCCAAGCGACAGGGGACCAAGAGACCCAGTACTTC. Its protein product is CASSQATGDQETQYF. V is TRBV4-3 and J is TRBJ2-5; 8 nucleotides align to TRBD1. The length of the CDR3 is 15 residues. J lost 0 bases, V lost 1 base, and 1 base had no gene match. From germline, CDR1 is LGHNA and CDR2 YSLEER.

V usage is TRBV6-1 and J usage is TRBJ2-7; 9 bases are shared with TRBD1. CDR1 and CDR2 from the germline V gene are MNHNS and SASEGT. The J segment lost 2 bases and the V segment lost 2 bases, leaving 4 bases of the junction unmatched. The CDR3 runs to 15 residues. CDR3 coding DNA: TGTGCCAGCAGTGAATGGACAGGGGCCCCCTACGAGCAGTACTTC. Its protein product is CASSEWTGAPYEQYF.

J is TRBJ2-3 and V is TRBV28; 12 bases are a match to TRBD1. CDR1 is MDHEN, CDR2 SYDVKM, per germline. V trimming: 6 bases; J trimming: 5 bases; junction bases outside the gene matches: 9. The CDR3 loop spans 16 amino acids. CDR3 bases: TGTGCCAGCAGCTCGGGACAGGGGGCGCGAAAAGATACGCAGTATTTT. Encoded protein: CASSSGQGARKDTQYF.

The chain uses TRBV15 and TRBJ2-3, with TRBD1 as a possible D gene (5 bases). The length of the CDR3 is 18 residues. Germline V gene sequence: CDR1 LNHNV, CDR2 YYDKDF (reference sequence). Trimming pared 0 bases from V and 3 bases from J, leaving 19 bases between. The CDR3 spells CATSRDLFTGAGTDTQYF. DNA of the CDR3: TGTGCCACCAGCAGAGATCTTTTCACAGGCGCCGGTACAGATACGCAGTATTTT.

The chain couples TRBV7-9 to TRBJ2-1, with 7 bases fitting TRBD2. The ends lost 4 bases at V and 2 bases at J; junction bases unmatched: 8. Germline-derived CDR1 and CDR2 are SEHNR and FQNEAQ (reference sequence). This CDR3 spans 16 amino acids. CDR3 DNA sequence: TGTGCCAGCAGCTCCCACTTACGGGGGGCCTACAATGAGCAGTTCTTC. Translating it yields CASSSHLRGAYNEQFF. Complete variable domain (other parts from reference TRBV7-9 and TRBJ2-1): DTGVSQNPRHKITKRGQNVTFRCDPISEHNRLYWYRQTLGQGPEFLTYFQNEAQLEKSRLLSDRFSAERPKGSFSTLEIQRTEQGDSAMYLCASSSHLRGAYNEQFFGPGTRLTVL.

This rearrangement joins TRBV10-2 to TRBJ2-5; 7 positions agree with TRBD1. The germline V gene has CDR1 WSHSY and CDR2 SAAADI. The trim removed 5 bases at V and 7 bases at J, leaving 10 bases unmatched. The CDR3 is made up of 14 amino acids. The CDR3 loop is CASSPNPPGGTQYF. CDR3 DNA: TGCGCCAGCAGTCCTAACCCACCAGGGGGGACCCAGTACTTC.

The chain uses TRBV29-1 and TRBJ1-5; the D gene is possibly TRBD1 (6 bases). V lost 7 bases and J 6 bases, leaving 16 bases between the germline ends. Germline assignment: CDR1 SQVTM and CDR2 ANQGSEA. The length of the CDR3 is 13 residues. The CDR3 nucleotides read TGCAGCGGGGCGGGGGAAGGGGGTCAGCCCCAGCATTTT. Its protein product is CSGAGEGGQPQHF.

The chain couples TRBV14 to TRBJ1-2; TRBD1 aligns across 7 bases. After removal of 4 bases from V and 4 bases from J, the junction contained 12 bases not matched to a gene. The CDR3 runs to 16 residues. Germline assignment: CDR1 SGHDN and CDR2 FVKESK. The CDR3 DNA follows: TGTGCCAGCAGCCCAGGAGGGACAGCAGTTGTCTATGGCTACACCTTC. This sequence encodes CASSPGGTAVVYGYTF.

This clone was seen once. The chain employs TRBV28 and TRBJ1-4; D is undetermined. Trimming shortened V by 6 bases and J by 10 bases, and 12 bases separated the two germline ends. This CDR3 spans 12 amino acids. CDR1 is MDHEN, CDR2 SYDVKM, per germline. The CDR3 nucleotides are TGTGCCAGCAGACTTCTCCATGCAAAACTGTTTTTT. Its translation is CASRLLHAKLFF.

The chain recombines TRBV4-1 with TRBJ1-1, with 9 nucleotides matching TRBD1. The junction had 4 bases not matched to a gene; V was cut back by 0 bases and J by 5 bases. The germline CDR1 and CDR2 sequences are MGHRA and YSYEKL. The CDR3 covers 15 residues. For the CDR3, the DNA is TGCGCCAGCAGCCAAGAGGGGACAGGGTGGACTGAAGCTTTCTTT. It is translated as CASSQEGTGWTEAFF.

Notes on this clone: This CDR3 is also generated by other DNA sequences in the sample. This chain uses TRBV5-1 with TRBJ2-1; 8 nucleotides align to TRBD1. Germline loops: CDR1 SGHRS, CDR2 YFSETQ. The CDR3 covers 15 residues. The J segment lost 2 bases and the V segment lost 4 bases, leaving 5 bases of the junction unmatched. CDR3 nucleotide sequence: TGCGCCAGCAGCCCCGGACAGGGTGCCTACAATGAGCAGTTCTTC. This translates into CASSPGQGAYNEQFF. The whole variable domain, filled in from reference TRBV5-1 and TRBJ2-1, reads KAGVTQTPRYLIKTRGQQVTLSCSPISGHRSVSWYQQTPGQGLQFLFEYFSETQRNKGNFPGRFSGRQFSNSRSEMNVSTLELGDSALYLCASSPGQGAYNEQFFGPGTRLTVL.

This clone was recorded a few times. The chain employs TRBV15 and TRBJ1-5; 8 bases match TRBD1. The CDR3 is made up of 15 amino acids. V was pared by 1 base and J by 1 base, with 0 bases of the junction left unmatched. Germline loops: CDR1 LNHNV, CDR2 YYDKDF (reference sequence). DNA for the CDR3: TGTGCCACCAGCAGAGGGGACAGGAGCAATCAGCCCCAGCATTTT. It yields the protein CATSRGDRSNQPQHF. The full variable domain, its missing parts supplied by reference TRBV15 and TRBJ1-5, is DAMVIQNPRYQVTQFGKPVTLSCSQTLNHNVMYWYQQKSSQAPKLLFHYYDKDFNNEADTPDNFQSRRPNTSFCFLDIRSPGLGDTAMYLCATSRGDRSNQPQHFGDGTRLSIL.

This rearrangement joins TRBV5-4 to TRBJ2-7, with TRBD2 as a possible D gene (5 bases). CDR3 length: 12 residues. V was cut by 7 bases and J by 7 bases, with 15 bases left in between. Germline lookup yields CDR1 SGHNT and CDR2 YYREEE (reference sequence). CDR3 DNA: TGTGCCAGCGGACTCGATTCTACGGAGCAGTACTTC. Amino acids: CASGLDSTEQYF.

The gene calls are TRBV5-1 and TRBJ2-3; 10 bases match TRBD2. The junction had 10 bases not matched to a gene; V was cut back by 0 bases and J by 6 bases. Looked up from germline, CDR1 is SGHRS and CDR2 is YFSETQ. The CDR3 is made up of 17 amino acids. CDR3 protein: CASSLVGSGRAGDTQYF. The DNA for the CDR3 is TGCGCCAGCAGCTTGGTAGGCAGCGGGAGGGCCGGGGATACGCAGTATTTT. Combining the CDR3 with reference TRBV5-1 and TRBJ2-3 gives the whole variable domain KAGVTQTPRYLIKTRGQQVTLSCSPISGHRSVSWYQQTPGQGLQFLFEYFSETQRNKGNFPGRFSGRQFSNSRSEMNVSTLELGDSALYLCASSLVGSGRAGDTQYFGPGTRLTVL.

V is TRBV4-2 and J is TRBJ1-6; D is ambiguous. The germline gives CDR1 LGHNA, CDR2 YNFKEQ. Trimming shortened V by 0 bases and J by 0 bases, and 15 bases separated the two germline ends. The CDR3 contains 19 residues. In nucleotides, the CDR3 is TGTGCCAGCAGCCAAGAGGTCCGATCGAGCGACTCCTATAATTCACCCCTCCACTTT. Translation: CASSQEVRSSDSYNSPLHF.

This chain connects TRBV15 to TRBJ2-1, with 16 bases identical to TRBD2. Germline V gives CDR1 LNHNV, CDR2 YYDKDF (reference sequence). The CDR3 contains 17 residues. V shed 8 bases, J shed 9 bases, and the junction held 13 bases outside the gene matches. The CDR3 nucleotides are TGTGCCACCTCCGGGACTAGCGGGAGGGCCGGGTTAGGTGAGCAGTTCTTC. Its protein is CATSGTSGRAGLGEQFF. The full variable domain, in which reference TRBV15 and TRBJ2-1 provide the parts outside the CDR3, is DAMVIQNPRYQVTQFGKPVTLSCSQTLNHNVMYWYQQKSSQAPKLLFHYYDKDFNNEADTPDNFQSRRPNTSFCFLDIRSPGLGDTAMYLCATSGTSGRAGLGEQFFGPGTRLTVL.